Following are 12 T cell receptor beta chains from one sample sequenced in a study of OX40 agonist ivuxolimab in advanced cancers. Clones were sequenced by immunoSEQ multiplex PCR, and TCRdb holds only the in-frame ones, with some missing. The repertoire holds fewer than 40,000 clones, with roughly 82% as singletons. Material: CD4+ or CD8+ T cells sorted from blood, obtained in a trial of the OX40 agonist ivuxolimab. These receptors came from an adult with an advanced solid tumor such as melanoma, head and neck, liver or kidney cancer.

V usage is TRBV7-3 and J usage is TRBJ2-1; TRBD2 matches 8 bases. Trimming cost V 0 bases and J 8 bases; bases outside gene matches: 9. The germline V gene has CDR1 SGHTA and CDR2 FQGTGA. The CDR3 has 16 residues. The CDR3 nucleotides read TGTGCCAGCAGCTTAACAGGAGGGACTAGGGGACATGAGCAGTTCTTC. It translates to CASSLTGGTRGHEQFF.

V and J are TRBV13 and TRBJ1-3; possible D gene TRBD1, 6 bases. In germline, CDR1 is PRHDT, CDR2 FYEKMQ (reference sequence). With 5 bases removed from V and 0 bases from J, the gap between germline ends came to 11 bases. This CDR3 spans 15 amino acids. CDR3 loop: CASSLQGSSGNTIYF. The CDR3 DNA follows: TGTGCCAGCAGCCTTCAGGGGTCCTCTGGAAACACCATATATTTT.

This clone was recorded a few times. This sequence joins TRBV25-1 and TRBJ1-2, with D possibly being TRBD1 (5 bases). Per the germline V gene, CDR1 is MGHDK and CDR2 is SYGVNS. The CDR3 sequence is 14 residues long. V dropped 6 bases and J dropped 4 bases, with 15 bases sitting between them. CDR3 sequence (DNA): TGTGCCAGCAGGGAAGGGGATGTCGGCTATGGCTACACCTTC. Its translation: CASREGDVGYGYTF.

The V gene is TRBV2, the J gene TRBJ1-2, with 10 bases identical to TRBD1. The ends lost 2 bases at V and 4 bases at J; junction bases unmatched: 4. From germline, CDR1 is SNHLY and CDR2 FYNNEI. This CDR3 has 15 residues. Written as DNA, the CDR3 is TGTGCCAGCAGTGAAAGGTGGACAGGGGGCTATGGCTACACCTTC. Protein sequence: CASSERWTGGYGYTF.

The sample holds a few counts of this clone. CDR3 loop: CASSYGTAFEAFF. The DNA for the CDR3 is TGTGCCAGCAGTTACGGGACAGCATTTGAAGCTTTCTTT. V gene TRBV6-5 combines with J gene TRBJ1-1, with 7 bases matching TRBD1. V dropped 2 bases and J dropped 7; count of bases not matched to a gene: 4. The CDR3 is 13 residues long. Germline V gene sequence: CDR1 MNHEY, CDR2 SVGAGI.

The rearrangement uses TRBV4-3 and TRBJ1-2, with 9 positions matching TRBD1. This CDR3 is built from 14 residues. J gave up 7 bases and V 6 bases, and 9 bases lay outside the gene matches. Germline loops: CDR1 LGHNA, CDR2 YSLEER. The CDR3 DNA reads TGCGCCAGCAGAAGGGGACAGGGAGGCGGTGGCTACACCTTC. This encodes CASRRGQGGGGYTF.

This rearrangement joins TRBV19 to TRBJ2-4; 10 bases are shared with TRBD2. Per the germline V gene, CDR1 is LNHDA and CDR2 is SQIVND (reference sequence). CDR3 length equals 16 residues. Unmatched junction bases numbered 12, after V lost 5 bases and J lost 8 bases. The CDR3 DNA is TGTGCCAGTAGTTCTACAGTGGGGACTAGCGAAGACATTCAGTACTTC. This sequence encodes CASSSTVGTSEDIQYF.

The V call is TRBV13, the J call TRBJ1-6; the D gene is possibly TRBD1 (6 bases). CDR1 PRHDT and CDR2 FYEKMQ come from the germline V gene (reference sequence). The CDR3 extends over 14 amino acids. V lost 5 bases and J lost 7, with 12 bases in between. CDR3 DNA: TGTGCCAGCAGCCGGCGACAGGTGAATTCACCCCTCCACTTT. Its protein is CASSRRQVNSPLHF.

V usage is TRBV6-5 and J usage is TRBJ1-6; D might be TRBD1 (6 bases). Germline CDR1 and CDR2: MNHEY and SVGAGI. Deletions cut 1 base from V and 9 bases from J, with 10 bases between. This CDR3 region has 14 residues. The CDR3 loop is CASSYLGAGSPLHF. CDR3 bases: TGTGCCAGCAGTTACTTGGGGGCTGGTTCACCCCTCCACTTT.

CDR3 coding DNA: TGCGCCAGCAGTCAATCGCAGGTGATCTATGGCTACACCTTC. Protein: CASSQSQVIYGYTF. The V and J genes are TRBV23-1 and TRBJ1-2; no clear D. TRBV23-1 carries the ORF label, with uncertain function. V was clipped by 0 bases and J by 4 bases, with 9 bases between them. The CDR3 length is 14 residues.

The V call is TRBV30, the J call TRBJ2-2, with D uncertain. CDR1 and CDR2 (germline): GTSNPN, SVGIG (reference sequence). This CDR3 contains 15 residues. V lost 0 bases to trimming and J lost 2 bases, with 10 bases between them. The CDR3 DNA follows: TGTGCCTGGAGTGTAAAATCGGGTAACACCGGGGAGCTGTTTTTT. Its translation: CAWSVKSGNTGELFF.

The rearrangement joins TRBV30 to TRBJ2-2, with D hard to call. Germline V lookup: CDR1 GTSNPN, CDR2 SVGIG (reference sequence). The CDR3 sequence is 15 residues long. Trimming cost V 0 bases and J 1 base, with 9 bases left between them. The CDR3 reads CAWSVVTLNTGELFF. CDR3 nucleotides: TGTGCCTGGAGTGTTGTGACTCTGAACACCGGGGAGCTGTTTTTT.